These T cell receptor beta chains were read from a single sample in a study of shared clonotypes between healthy human individuals. The repertoire was sequenced with immunoSEQ multiplex PCR; TCRdb's copy has only in-frame clones and lacks some. The table has more than 400,000 clones, roughly 95% seen once. The sequencing sample was made of naive CD4+ T cells sorted from blood. The receptors shown here come from a woman aged 30 to 39 in good health. Both conserved end residues are part of each CDR3. A D gene is named only where the DNA matches it firmly. Clone size is stated in some rows and not others, as once, few, many or a class when expanded.

d_gene,v_gene,abundance,len,j_gene,CDR3nt,CDR3aa
-,TRBV6-1,-,15,TRBJ2-7,TGTGCCAGCAGTGGAGGCGGGACCACCTCCTACGAGCAGTACTTC,CASSGGGTTSYEQYF
TRBD2,TRBV6-1,-,16,TRBJ2-1,TGTGCCAGCAGTGATAATCTGGGACTACGCTACAATGAGCAGTTCTTC,CASSDNLGLRYNEQFF
-,TRBV5-1,-,15,TRBJ2-1,TGCGCCAGCAGCTTGACCGCGGCCCCCCTAGGTGAGCAGTTCTTC,CASSLTAAPLGEQFF
TRBD2,TRBV7-8,-,19,TRBJ2-3,TGTGCCAGCAGAACTTCAGGGACTAGCAGTCGACTGGGGGCAGATACGCAGTATTTT,CASRTSGTSSRLGADTQYF
-,TRBV14,-,16,TRBJ1-1,TGTGCCAGCAGCCAAGTCCCGGGGGTCGGCCGTTGGGAAGCTTTCTTT,CASSQVPGVGRWEAFF
-,TRBV28,-,14,TRBJ2-1,TGTGCCAGCAGTTTACTCGGGAGTAACAATGAGCAGTTCTTC,CASSLLGSNNEQFF
-,TRBV7-9,once,17,TRBJ1-2,TGTGCCAGCAGCTTAGCTCAGTTGGGGAGAACCAACTATGGCTACACCTTC,CASSLAQLGRTNYGYTF
TRBD2,TRBV5-1,-,15,TRBJ2-5,TGCGCCAGCAGCTTGGGGGCGGGAGATGGAGAGACCCAGTACTTC,CASSLGAGDGETQYF
TRBD1,TRBV18,-,20,TRBJ1-5,TGTGCCAGCTCACCACCGTTCACAGGGGCTCAATGGGGCCTAAATCAGCCCCAGCATTTT,CASSPPFTGAQWGLNQPQHF
-,TRBV21-1,-,18,TRBJ2-7,TGTGCCAGCAGCAAATGGGAACAAAAGGCGGCAGCCCACTACGAGCAGTACTTC,CASSKWEQKAAAHYEQYF
-,TRBV5-1,once,12,TRBJ2-3,TGCGCCAGCAGGCGCGGGGTAGATACGCAGTATTTT,CASRRGVDTQYF
-,TRBV7-9,-,15,TRBJ1-5,TGTGCCAGCAGCTCCCAGGGGACGAGCGGGCAGCCCCAGCATTTT,CASSSQGTSGQPQHF
-,TRBV7-2,-,15,TRBJ2-2,TGTGCCAGCAGCTCCACGACCGGTTGGACCGGGGAGCTGTTTTTT,CASSSTTGWTGELFF
-,TRBV5-1,-,14,TRBJ1-1,TGCGCCAGCAGCTTGGAGGTCGGGAACACTGAAGCTTTCTTT,CASSLEVGNTEAFF
-,TRBV2,few,13,TRBJ1-3,TGTGCCAGCATGTCAGGGGCGAGAAACACCATATATTTT,CASMSGARNTIYF
-,TRBV14,-,13,TRBJ1-2,TGTGCCAGCAGCCAAGATAGGGGCTATGGCTACACCTTC,CASSQDRGYGYTF
-,TRBV6-1,few,13,TRBJ1-5,TGTGCCGGTAGTCGGGGCAGCGTTCAGCCCCAGCATTTT,CAGSRGSVQPQHF
TRBD1,TRBV28,-,14,TRBJ2-7,TGTGCCATCTCTCCCGGGACAGGCTACTACGAGCAGTACTTC,CAISPGTGYYEQYF
-,TRBV7-7,-,13,TRBJ2-3,TGTGCCAGCAGCTTAGTTGGCGGGGATACGCAGTATTTT,CASSLVGGDTQYF
-,TRBV19,-,13,TRBJ2-1,TGTGCCAGTAGTCCCGAATTGTGGGGAGAGCAGTTCTTC,CASSPELWGEQFF
-,TRBV7-2,-,13,TRBJ2-7,TGTGCCAGCACCACCGGGGCTTCCTACGAGCAGTACTTC,CASTTGASYEQYF